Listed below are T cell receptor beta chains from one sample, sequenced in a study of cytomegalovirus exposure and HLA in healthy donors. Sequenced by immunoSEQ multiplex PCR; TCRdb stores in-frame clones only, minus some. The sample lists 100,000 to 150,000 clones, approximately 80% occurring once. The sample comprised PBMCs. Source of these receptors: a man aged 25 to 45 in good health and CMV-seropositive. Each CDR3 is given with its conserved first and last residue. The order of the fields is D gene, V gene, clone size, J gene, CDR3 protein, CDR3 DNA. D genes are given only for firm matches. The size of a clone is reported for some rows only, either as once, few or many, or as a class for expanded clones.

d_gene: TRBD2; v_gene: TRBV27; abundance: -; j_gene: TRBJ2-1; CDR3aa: CASSSLAGTRNEQFF; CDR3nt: TGTGCCAGCAGTTCCTTAGCGGGAACGAGGAATGAGCAGTTCTTC
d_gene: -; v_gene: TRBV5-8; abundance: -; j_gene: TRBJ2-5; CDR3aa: CASSLEAGQETQYF; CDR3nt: TGTGCCAGCAGCTTGGAGGCAGGCCAAGAGACCCAGTACTTC
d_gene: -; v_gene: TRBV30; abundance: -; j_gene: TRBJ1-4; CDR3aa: CAWSVSDEKLFF; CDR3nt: TGTGCCTGGAGTGTATCGGATGAAAAACTGTTTTTT
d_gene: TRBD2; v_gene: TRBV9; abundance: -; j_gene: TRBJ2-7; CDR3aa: CASSPRLAGGYEQYF; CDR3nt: TGTGCCAGCAGCCCTCGCCTAGCGGGAGGCTACGAGCAGTACTTC
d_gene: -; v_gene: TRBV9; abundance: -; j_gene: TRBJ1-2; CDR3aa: CASSVGGDNYGYTF; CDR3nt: TGTGCCAGCAGCGTAGGGGGGGATAACTATGGCTACACCTTC
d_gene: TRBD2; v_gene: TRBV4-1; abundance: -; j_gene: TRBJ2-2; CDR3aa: CASSQGTSGRATGELFF; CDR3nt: TGCGCCAGCAGCCAAGGGACGAGCGGGAGGGCCACCGGGGAGCTGTTTTTT
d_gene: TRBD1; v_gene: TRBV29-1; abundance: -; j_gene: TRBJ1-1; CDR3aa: CSTWTGGNTEAFF; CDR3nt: TGCAGCACCTGGACAGGGGGGAACACTGAAGCTTTCTTT
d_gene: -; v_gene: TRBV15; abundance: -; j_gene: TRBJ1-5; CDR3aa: CATSRGQYDQPQHF; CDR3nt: TGTGCCACCAGCAGAGGGCAGTACGATCAGCCCCAGCATTTT
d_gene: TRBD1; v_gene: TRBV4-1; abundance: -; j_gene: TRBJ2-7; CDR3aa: CASSPRQGLKYEQYF; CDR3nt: TGCGCCAGCAGCCCCCGACAGGGTCTAAAGTACGAGCAGTACTTC
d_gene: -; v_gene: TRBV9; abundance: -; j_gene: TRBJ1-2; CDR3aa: CASSASPQGFSHYGYTF; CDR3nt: TGTGCCAGCAGCGCGAGCCCTCAGGGATTTTCCCACTATGGCTACACCTTC
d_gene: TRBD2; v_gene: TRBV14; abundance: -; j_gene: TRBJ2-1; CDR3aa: CASSQLAGLYNEQFF; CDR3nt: TGTGCCAGCAGCCAATTAGCGGGACTTTACAATGAGCAGTTCTTC
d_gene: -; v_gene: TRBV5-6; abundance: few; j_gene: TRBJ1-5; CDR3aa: CASSWATGDPQHF; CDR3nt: TGTGCCAGCAGCTGGGCGACAGGCGACCCCCAGCATTTT
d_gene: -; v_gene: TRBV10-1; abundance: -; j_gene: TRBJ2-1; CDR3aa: CASSESGSYNEQFF; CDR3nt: TGCGCCAGCAGTGAGAGCGGCTCCTACAATGAGCAGTTCTTC
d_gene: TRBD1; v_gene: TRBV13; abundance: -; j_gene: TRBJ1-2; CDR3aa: CASSPLQGDYGYTF; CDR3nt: TGTGCCAGCAGCCCATTACAGGGGGACTATGGCTACACCTTC
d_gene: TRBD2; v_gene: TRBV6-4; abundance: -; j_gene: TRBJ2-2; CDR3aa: CASRTSGRAGGELFF; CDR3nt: TGTGCCAGCAGGACTAGCGGGAGGGCCGGCGGGGAGCTGTTTTTT
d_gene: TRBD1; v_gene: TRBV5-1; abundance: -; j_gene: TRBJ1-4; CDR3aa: CASSSQGGVNEKLFF; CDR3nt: TGCGCCAGCAGCTCCCAGGGGGGAGTTAATGAAAAACTGTTTTTT
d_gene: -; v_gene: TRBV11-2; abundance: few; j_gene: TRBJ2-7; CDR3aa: CASSQVAGGEQYF; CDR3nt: TGTGCCAGCAGCCAAGTGGCAGGTGGGGAGCAGTACTTC
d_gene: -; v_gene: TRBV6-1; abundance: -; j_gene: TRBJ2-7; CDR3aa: CASSRDLTYEQYF; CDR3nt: TGTGCCAGCAGTCGGGACTTAACCTACGAGCAGTACTTC
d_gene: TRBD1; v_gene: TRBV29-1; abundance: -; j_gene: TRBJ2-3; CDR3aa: CSVAGGPFSTDTQYF; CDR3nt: TGCAGCGTTGCAGGGGGCCCGTTTAGCACAGATACGCAGTATTTT
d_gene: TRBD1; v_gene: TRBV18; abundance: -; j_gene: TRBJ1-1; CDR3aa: CASSWTGDYTEAFF; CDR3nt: TGTGCCAGCTCATGGACAGGGGATTACACTGAAGCTTTCTTT
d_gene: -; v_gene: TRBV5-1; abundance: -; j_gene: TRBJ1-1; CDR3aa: CASSFEGEATEAFF; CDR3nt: TGCGCCAGCAGCTTTGAAGGGGAAGCCACTGAAGCTTTCTTT
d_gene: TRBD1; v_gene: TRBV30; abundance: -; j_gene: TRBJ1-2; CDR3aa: CAWQGANYGYTF; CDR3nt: TGTGCCTGGCAGGGGGCGAACTATGGCTACACCTTC
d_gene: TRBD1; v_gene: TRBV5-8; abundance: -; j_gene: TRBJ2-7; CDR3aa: CASIPSSRDRKSYEQYF; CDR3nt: TGTGCCAGCATCCCCTCCTCCCGGGACAGAAAATCCTACGAGCAGTACTTC
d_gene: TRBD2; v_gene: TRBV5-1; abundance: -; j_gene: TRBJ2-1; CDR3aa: CASSLGGGSSYNEQFF; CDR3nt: TGCGCCAGCAGCTTGGGCGGCGGGAGCTCCTACAATGAGCAGTTCTTC
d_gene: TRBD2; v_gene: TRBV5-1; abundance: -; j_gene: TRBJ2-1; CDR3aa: CASSFFGTSGYNEQFF; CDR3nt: TGCGCCAGCAGCTTTTTTGGGACTAGCGGTTACAATGAGCAGTTCTTC
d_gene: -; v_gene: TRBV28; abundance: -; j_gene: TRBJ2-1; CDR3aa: CASTSTGVSYNEQFF; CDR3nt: TGTGCCAGCACCTCAACGGGAGTTTCCTACAATGAGCAGTTCTTC
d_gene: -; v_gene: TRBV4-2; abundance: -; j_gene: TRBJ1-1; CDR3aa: CASSHWASNTEAFF; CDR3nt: TGTGCCAGCAGCCACTGGGCCTCGAACACTGAAGCTTTCTTT
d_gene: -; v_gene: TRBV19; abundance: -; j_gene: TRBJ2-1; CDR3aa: CASLNSLDEQFF; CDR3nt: TGTGCCAGTTTGAACTCTCTAGATGAGCAGTTCTTC
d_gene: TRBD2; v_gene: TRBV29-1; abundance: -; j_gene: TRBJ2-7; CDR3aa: CSVLLGSGKYEQYF; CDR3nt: TGCAGCGTCCTTCTTGGTAGCGGGAAGTACGAGCAGTACTTC
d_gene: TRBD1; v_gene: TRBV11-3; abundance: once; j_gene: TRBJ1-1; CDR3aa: CASSPGQGAEAFF; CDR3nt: TGTGCCAGCAGTCCGGGACAGGGCGCTGAAGCTTTCTTT